The clone carrying this T cell receptor beta chain has a handful of counts. Its antigen is unknown. If patients had autoimmune disease history or systemic immunosuppression, they were excluded. Germline values: CDR1 LNHNV, CDR2 YYDKDF (reference sequence). The J segment lost 8 bases and the V segment lost 4 bases, leaving 7 bases of the junction unmatched. The CDR3 contains 14 residues. Assay: immunoSEQ multiplex PCR; the TCRdb copy retains only in-frame clones and omits some. The sample contains 35,000 to 45,000 clones, over 75% of which appear only once. This sample is drawn from a study of OX40 agonist ivuxolimab in advanced cancers. General study points: Within 6 weeks, CD4+ and CD8+ blood T cells expanded clonally at 0.1 to 3.0 mg/kg. Partial responders at 0.1-3.0 mg/kg had among the lowest clonal expansion.

The sample was CD4+ or CD8+ T cells sorted from blood, taken in a trial of the OX40 agonist ivuxolimab. This sequence joins TRBV15 and TRBJ1-4, with 7 bases aligning to TRBD1. The clonotype comes from an adult with an advanced solid tumor such as melanoma, head and neck, liver or kidney cancer. CDR3 loop: CATSIPGTEEKLFF. CDR3 DNA: TGTGCCACCAGCATCCCGGGGACAGAGGAAAAACTGTTTTTT.